This T cell receptor (beta chain) was recorded in a study of somatic mutations in cytotoxic T cells in rheumatoid arthritis. Remarks on this clone: Its target is not known.

Notes on the study in general: Over 20% of CD8+ cells belonged to the largest CD8+ clone in about an eighth of the roughly 65 patients.

The germline V gene has CDR1 MNHEY and CDR2 SMNVEV (reference sequence). The V and J ends lost 1 base and 4 bases respectively, with 17 bases between them. The CDR3 has 17 residues. TCRdb keeps only in-frame clones here, not all; method: immunoSEQ multiplex PCR. Among 20,000 to 25,000 clones listed, 80% to 90% were seen once. The chain is built from TRBV27 and TRBJ1-3; D is uncertain. Sequencing was performed on CD8+ T cells sorted from blood. This clonotype was obtained from an adult with rheumatoid arthritis. This CDR3 is CASSLLNPAGAGNTIYF. CDR3 nucleotides: TGTGCCAGCAGTTTATTAAACCCAGCGGGCGCGGGAAACACCATATATTTT.